This T cell receptor (beta chain) came from a study of blood T cell repertoires in COVID-19. Sequencing was performed with immunoSEQ multiplex PCR; in TCRdb, only in-frame clones are kept and a portion is missing. The table shows a few hundred thousand clones, with roughly nine tenths occurring only once. The trim removed 4 bases at V and 2 bases at J, leaving 3 bases unmatched. This CDR3 has 15 amino acids. Germline V gene data show CDR1 as LNHDA and CDR2 as SQIVND (reference sequence). This TCR was recovered from a man aged 18 to 30 with active or convalescent COVID-19. The chain is built from TRBV19 and TRBJ1-4; TRBD1 agrees at 8 bases. Sequenced material: peripheral blood. The CDR3 sequence is CASSRTGITNEKLFF. The CDR3 nucleotides are TGTGCCAGTAGTAGGACAGGGATTACTAATGAAAAACTGTTTTTT.